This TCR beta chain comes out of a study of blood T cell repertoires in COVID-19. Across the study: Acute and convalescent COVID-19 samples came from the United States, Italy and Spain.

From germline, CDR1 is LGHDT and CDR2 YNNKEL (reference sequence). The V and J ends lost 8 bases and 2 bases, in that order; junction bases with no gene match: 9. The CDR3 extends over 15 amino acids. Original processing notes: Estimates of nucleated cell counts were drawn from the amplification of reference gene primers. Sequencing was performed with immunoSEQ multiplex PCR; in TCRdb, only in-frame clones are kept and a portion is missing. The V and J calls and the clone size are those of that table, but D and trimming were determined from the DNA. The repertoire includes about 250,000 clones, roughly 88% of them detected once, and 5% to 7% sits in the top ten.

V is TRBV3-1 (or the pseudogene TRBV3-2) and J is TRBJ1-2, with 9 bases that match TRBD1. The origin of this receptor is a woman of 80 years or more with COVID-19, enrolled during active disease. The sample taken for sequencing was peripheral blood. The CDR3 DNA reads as TGTGCCAGCGGAGACAGGGGGGGCAAGAACTATGGCTACACCTTC. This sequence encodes CASGDRGGKNYGYTF.